The next 32 T cell receptor beta chains were all read from a single sample in a study of blood T cells in healthy people across ages. Combining a sample-barcoded 5' primer with a J-beta primer mix, a second PCR ran for about 7 to 12 cycles. TCRdb itself ran the 5' RACE reads through MiXCR, one entry per CDR3 protein. The sample consists of approximately 1.5 million distinct CDR3 sequences, almost 35% of them appearing once. Sequencing was carried out using blood. These receptors were obtained from a woman in her 30s in good health.

This clonotype was seen a few times. The rearrangement uses TRBV7-9 and TRBJ2-7, with D maybe TRBD2 (5 bases). V lost 4 bases to trimming and J lost 4 bases, with 11 bases between them. This CDR3 spans 13 amino acids. Germline CDR1 SEHNR, CDR2 FQNEAQ (reference sequence). The CDR3 is CASSSQLDYEQYF. The CDR3 DNA sequence: TGTGCCAGCAGCTCCCAACTAGATTACGAGCAGTACTTC.

This chain joins TRBV6-1 and TRBJ2-1; TRBD1 or TRBD2 may be the D gene (5 bases each). V was pared by 7 bases and J by 7 bases, with 20 bases between. CDR3 size: 15 residues. Germline CDR1 MNHNS, CDR2 SASEGT. The CDR3 DNA sequence: TGTGCCAGCAATACAGAGGAGAGGGGTTGGAATGAGCAGTTCTTC. It specifies CASNTEERGWNEQFF.

J is TRBJ2-4 and V is TRBV2; D ambiguous. Trimming cost V 7 bases and J 2 bases, with 12 bases left between them. Germline V CDR1 and CDR2: SNHLY, FYNNEI. This CDR3 is 14 amino acids long. In nucleotides, the CDR3 is TGTGCCAGCACCGGAGAGGTTACCAAAAACATTCAGTACTTC. Translation: CASTGEVTKNIQYF.

The chain links TRBV7-9 to TRBJ2-2, with 9 bases aligning to TRBD1. Germline CDR1 SEHNR, CDR2 FQNEAQ (reference sequence). V shed 7 bases, J shed 1 base, and the junction held 7 bases outside the gene matches. This CDR3 contains 16 residues. CDR3 in DNA: TGTGCCAGCAACGGACCGGGACAGGGGAACACCGGGGAGCTGTTTTTT. Residues: CASNGPGQGNTGELFF. Using reference TRBV7-9 and TRBJ2-2 for the parts outside the CDR3, the full variable domain is DTGVSQNPRHKITKRGQNVTFRCDPISEHNRLYWYRQTLGQGPEFLTYFQNEAQLEKSRLLSDRFSAERPKGSFSTLEIQRTEQGDSAMYLCASNGPGQGNTGELFFGEGSRLTVL.

About this clonotype itself: A much more abundant neighbour one base away suggests this may be a read error. The chain couples TRBV29-1 to TRBJ2-7, with D possibly TRBD1 on 6 matching bases. Germline V CDR1 and CDR2: SQVTM, ANQGSEA. The CDR3 runs 13 residues. This chain's CDR3 is CSVAKTGAYERYF. The CDR3, as DNA: TGCAGCGTTGCAAAGACAGGAGCCTACGAGCGGTACTTC.

A few counts support this clonotype. The chain carries TRBV4-2 and TRBJ2-1; 7 nucleotides agree with TRBD2. The CDR3 is made up of 16 amino acids. After removal of 1 base from V and 2 bases from J, the junction contained 5 bases not matched to a gene. CDR1 and CDR2 (germline): LGHNA, YNFKEQ. CDR3 bases: TGTGCCAGCAGCCAAGCGTTGGGGACTACCTACAATGAGCAGTTCTTC. Encoded protein: CASSQALGTTYNEQFF.

This chain joins TRBV5-1 and TRBJ1-5, with a tentative D call TRBD1 (6 bases). This CDR3 comprises 16 residues. V lost 4 bases and J 1 base, leaving 15 bases between the germline ends. The germline CDR1 and CDR2 sequences are SGHRS and YFSETQ. The CDR3 coding sequence is TGCGCCAGCAGCCCAGGACAGAAGGGGAGCAATCAGCCCCAGCATTTT. It is translated as CASSPGQKGSNQPQHF.

The rearrangement joins TRBV14 to TRBJ1-2; D not resolved. Germline V gene lookup returns CDR1 SGHDN and CDR2 FVKESK. This CDR3 comprises 13 residues. Trimming took 4 bases from V and 2 from J, leaving 8 bases between them. Here the CDR3 reads CASSLTINYGYTF. Here the CDR3 DNA reads TGTGCCAGCAGCCTGACAATCAACTATGGCTACACCTTC.

The chain combines TRBV3-1 with TRBJ2-1; TRBD2 matches at 11 bases. This CDR3 has 14 residues. Per the germline V gene, CDR1 is LGHDT and CDR2 is YNNKEL (reference sequence). J gave up 9 bases and V 4 bases, and 5 bases lay outside the gene matches. In nucleotides, the CDR3 is TGTGCCAGCAGCCTATATAGCGGGAGGGGTGAGCAGTTCTTC. Translated, it gives CASSLYSGRGEQFF.

The sample holds a few counts of this clonotype. The chain is built from TRBV7-2 and TRBJ2-7; 11 bases line up with TRBD2. Germline values: CDR1 SGHTA, CDR2 FQGNSA. Trimming cost V 5 bases and J 4 bases; bases outside gene matches: 7. This CDR3 is 15 amino acids long. CDR3: CASSIELAGAYEQYF. The CDR3 coding sequence is TGTGCCAGCAGCATAGAACTAGCGGGAGCGTACGAGCAGTACTTC.

This clonotype was detected a few times. The rearrangement links TRBV30 to TRBJ1-2, with D hard to call. The CDR3 length is 11 residues. From germline, CDR1 is GTSNPN and CDR2 SVGIG (reference sequence). Deletions cut 3 bases from V and 8 bases from J, with 10 bases between. The CDR3 loop reads CAWRGWRGYTF. The CDR3 bases are TGTGCCTGGAGAGGATGGCGCGGCTACACCTTC.

The chain recombines TRBV27 with TRBJ1-2; D gene uncertain. The CDR3 sequence is 13 residues long. Germline V gene lookup returns CDR1 MNHEY and CDR2 SMNVEV (reference sequence). Trimming removed 4 bases from V and 6 bases from J, with 12 bases in between. CDR3 in amino acids: CASSWGWGHGYTF. The CDR3 DNA reads TGTGCCAGCAGTTGGGGTTGGGGTCATGGCTACACCTTC.

This clonotype was observed once. This chain joins TRBV20-1 and TRBJ2-5; possible D gene TRBD1, 6 bases. This CDR3 contains 15 residues. Germline CDR1 DFQATT, CDR2 SNEGSKA (reference sequence). The germline V and J ends were trimmed by 3 bases and 1 base, with 15 bases remaining between them. CDR3 sequence (DNA): TGCAGTGCTAGGGGGGCAGGCAAGACCCAAGAGACCCAGTACTTC. Amino acids: CSARGAGKTQETQYF.

The chain combines TRBV13 with TRBJ2-3, with D possibly being TRBD2 (6 bases). There are 14 residues in the CDR3. Between the trimmed V and J ends, which lost 5 bases and 2 bases, there was a span of 11 bases. Germline lookup yields CDR1 PRHDT and CDR2 FYEKMQ (reference sequence). CDR3 protein: CASSRPGDTDTQYF. Here the CDR3 DNA reads TGTGCCAGCAGCCGTCCGGGGGACACAGATACGCAGTATTTT.

V usage is TRBV10-3 and J usage is TRBJ2-3; 14 bases fit TRBD2. The CDR3 is 15 residues long. J gave up 5 bases and V 7 bases, and 5 bases lay outside the gene matches. Per the germline V gene, CDR1 is ENHRY and CDR2 is SYGVKD. CDR3 residues: CAITGTSGRVDTQYF. The DNA for the CDR3 is TGTGCCATCACCGGGACTAGCGGGAGAGTAGATACGCAGTATTTT.

This clonotype was recorded many times. This rearrangement joins TRBV10-3 to TRBJ1-2; the D is unclear. The CDR3 has 12 amino acids. Germline V lookup: CDR1 ENHRY, CDR2 SYGVKD. Trimming pared 2 bases from V and 8 bases from J, leaving 9 bases between. DNA for the CDR3: TGTGCCATCAGTGAGGGAGGGTACGGCTACACCTTC. Amino acids: CAISEGGYGYTF.

This clonotype has a handful of counts. This rearrangement joins TRBV5-5 to TRBJ2-5; D not certain. The germline V gene encodes CDR1 SGHKS and CDR2 YYEKEE (reference sequence). V lost 3 bases and J 2 bases, leaving 8 bases between the germline ends. The CDR3 totals 13 residues. The CDR3 nucleotides read TGTGCCAGCAGCTGGAGTCAACAAGAGACCCAGTACTTC. Translation: CASSWSQQETQYF. Filled out from reference TRBV5-5 and TRBJ2-5, the complete variable domain reads DAGVTQSPTHLIKTRGQQVTLRCSPISGHKSVSWYQQVLGQGPQFIFQYYEKEERGRGNFPDRFSARQFPNYSSELNVNALLLGDSALYLCASSWSQQETQYFGPGTRLLVL.

This clonotype was seen more than once but under ten times. This CDR3 is CASRAGTSGYLSSYEQYF. The CDR3, as DNA: TGTGCCAGCAGAGCCGGGACTAGCGGGTATTTATCCTCCTACGAGCAGTACTTC. The chain couples TRBV2 to TRBJ2-7, with TRBD2 matching over 12 bases. CDR1 is SNHLY and CDR2 is FYNNEI in the germline V gene. The trim removed 6 bases at V and 0 bases at J, leaving 12 bases unmatched. The CDR3 is 18 amino acids.

This chain joins TRBV6-2 or TRBV6-3 and TRBJ2-4, with 8 bases aligning to TRBD2. Near its end, the DNA agrees better with TRBJ2-7, so the J call may be wrong. CDR1 MNHEY and CDR2 SVGEGT come from the germline V gene. The CDR3 has 16 amino acids. The CDR3 sequence: CASSSFSIGRAYEQYF. CDR3 nucleotides: TGTGCCAGCAGTTCCTTCTCGATCGGGAGGGCCTACGAGCAGTACTTC.

Only a few counts were recorded for this clonotype. V and J are TRBV30 and TRBJ1-2; D uncertain. Germline loops: CDR1 GTSNPN, CDR2 SVGIG (reference sequence). V was pared by 8 bases and J by 4 bases, with 17 bases between. CDR3 size: 13 residues. CDR3 DNA: TGTGCCCTGGAGTCCTACGGCGGCTATGGCTACACCTTC. Translating gives CALESYGGYGYTF.

The chain couples TRBV30 to TRBJ2-1; perhaps TRBD2 as D (6 bases). The germline gives CDR1 GTSNPN, CDR2 SVGIG (reference sequence). The ends were cut back, 2 bases at V and 10 bases at J, with 18 bases in the middle. The CDR3 is made up of 14 amino acids. The chain's CDR3 is CAWSTGGTLIEQFF. The CDR3 DNA reads as TGTGCCTGGAGTACAGGCGGGACCCTTATCGAGCAGTTCTTC.

Notes on this clonotype: Given a much more abundant clone one base away, this may be a read error. This chain uses TRBV10-3 with TRBJ2-5; 7 bases align to TRBD1. The J call may be faulty, since TRBJ2-1 better matches the DNA end. CDR1 and CDR2 from the germline V gene are ENHRY and SYGVKD. The CDR3 has 12 amino acids. In DNA form, the CDR3 reads TGTGCCACAGGGACAGTCCAAGAGACCCAGTTCTTC. Translation gives CATGTVQETQFF.

This clonotype occurred a few times. The rearrangement links TRBV6-2 or TRBV6-3 to TRBJ2-7; D gene unclear. Trimming removed 0 bases from V and 1 base from J, with 10 bases in between. The CDR3 totals 15 residues. CDR1 and CDR2 from the germline V gene are MNHEY and SVGEGT. CDR3 in DNA: TGTGCCAGCAGTTACTCCCAGCGCCCTTCCTACGAGCAGTACTTC. Its protein product is CASSYSQRPSYEQYF.

J is TRBJ2-7 and V is TRBV7-2, with TRBD1 matching 7 bases. V lost 7 bases to trimming and J lost 3 bases; unmatched junction nucleotides: 6. This CDR3 comprises 13 residues. Germline assignment: CDR1 SGHTA and CDR2 FQGNSA. The CDR3 region is CASNWTGHYEQYF. CDR3 coding DNA: TGTGCCAGCAACTGGACAGGCCACTACGAGCAGTACTTC.

V usage is TRBV5-1 and J usage is TRBJ2-3, with D perhaps matching TRBD1 (6 bases). CDR1 and CDR2 (germline): SGHRS, YFSETQ. V was pared by 2 bases and J by 3 bases, with 16 bases between. The CDR3 is 16 residues long. CDR3 residues: CASSFADRDTTDTQYF. The CDR3 DNA reads TGCGCCAGCAGCTTTGCCGACCGGGACACAACAGATACGCAGTATTTT.

This clonotype was observed a handful of times. This chain joins TRBV7-2 and TRBJ1-1; no reliable D call. The V and J ends lost 1 base and 0 bases respectively, with 9 bases between them. Per germline, CDR1 SGHTA and CDR2 FQGNSA. The CDR3 totals 15 residues. This CDR3 is CASSLVAGVNTEAFF. Written as DNA, the CDR3 is TGTGCCAGCAGCTTAGTAGCAGGAGTGAACACTGAAGCTTTCTTT.

This clonotype was seen more than once but under ten times. V usage is TRBV6-2 or TRBV6-3 and J usage is TRBJ1-1, with TRBD1 matching 9 bases. Germline V gives CDR1 MNHEY, CDR2 SVGEGT. This CDR3 has 16 amino acids. Trimming took 6 bases from V and 1 from J; bases not matched to a gene: 9. CDR3 region: CASRPDRGTGNTEAFF. The CDR3 DNA reads as TGTGCCAGCAGGCCGGACAGGGGAACCGGGAACACTGAAGCTTTCTTT.

The genes are TRBV10-3 and TRBJ2-1, with a weak D call TRBD1 (6 bases). This CDR3 spans 13 amino acids. V was cut by 3 bases and J by 15 bases, with 18 bases left in between. Germline loops: CDR1 ENHRY, CDR2 SYGVKD. The CDR3 nucleotides read TGTGCCATCAGTGACAGGGGTGGAGGTGGGGGGTTCTTC. This codes for CAISDRGGGGGFF.

The chain uses TRBV7-2 and TRBJ2-5; D unclear. This CDR3 comprises 15 residues. CDR1 SGHTA and CDR2 FQGNSA come from the germline V gene. Trimming stripped 2 bases from V and 0 bases from J, with 10 bases between. In nucleotides, the CDR3 is TGTGCCAGCAGCTTACGGCGGCTAGACCAAGAGACCCAGTACTTC. It translates to CASSLRRLDQETQYF.

The CDR3 coding sequence is TGCAGCGTCTGCGGGCCTACCGCTTACAATGAGCAGTACTTC. The encoded protein is CSVCGPTAYNEQYF. This chain connects TRBV29-1 to TRBJ2-5, with D perhaps matching TRBD2 (5 bases). Per germline, CDR1 SQVTM and CDR2 ANQGSEA. The CDR3 covers 14 residues. The V gene lost 6 bases and the J gene lost 11 bases, with 25 bases spanning the gap.

The chain is built from TRBV3-1 and TRBJ2-5; D may be TRBD2 (6 bases). This CDR3 spans 15 amino acids. V was pared by 2 bases and J by 0 bases, with 10 bases between. In germline, CDR1 is LGHDT, CDR2 YNNKEL (reference sequence). CDR3: CASSQLWGDQETQYF. The CDR3 DNA reads as TGTGCCAGCAGCCAACTCTGGGGGGACCAAGAGACCCAGTACTTC.

This clonotype turned up a few times. The chain couples TRBV20-1 to TRBJ2-1, with TRBD1 identical over 12 bases. The CDR3 has 18 amino acids. The V and J ends lost 0 bases and 12 bases, in that order; junction bases with no gene match: 18. The V gene's germline CDR1 is DFQATT and CDR2 SNEGSKA (reference sequence). The CDR3 is CSARDLGQGARLVGGQFF. CDR3 nucleotide sequence: TGCAGTGCTAGAGACCTGGGACAGGGGGCCAGACTAGTTGGAGGGCAGTTCTTC.